This TCR beta chain was sequenced for a study of blood T cell repertoires in COVID-19. V was cut by 5 bases and J by 9 bases, with 18 bases left in between. The CDR3 runs to 14 residues. In germline, CDR1 is SGHTA, CDR2 FQGNSA. Repertoires were generated with immunoSEQ multiplex PCR, while TCRdb's copy carries only in-frame clones and drops some. This sample has tens of thousands of clones, with 81% found just once. The clonotype was recovered from a man aged 80 or over with acute or convalescent COVID-19. The material sequenced was peripheral blood. The chain employs TRBV7-2 and TRBJ2-3, with D possibly TRBD2 on 6 matching bases. The CDR3 loop reads CASSPPTRPRTQYF. CDR3 DNA sequence: TGTGCCAGCAGCCCCCCGACTAGACCCAGAACGCAGTATTTT. The whole variable domain, filled in from reference TRBV7-2 and TRBJ2-3, reads GAGVSQSPSNKVTEKGKDVELRCDPISGHTALYWYRQSLGQGLEFLIYFQGNSAPDKSGLPSDRFSAERTGGSVSTLTIQRTQQEDSAVYLCASSPPTRPRTQYFGPGTRLTVL.